The 9 T cell receptor beta chains presented below share a single source sample, sequenced in a study of graft-versus-host responses after intestinal transplantation. Sequencing used immunoSEQ multiplex PCR; TCRdb keeps in-frame clones, though not all of them. The table records some 97,000 clones, over 75% of them present only once. No antigen is known for these receptors. Specimen: unstimulated CD4+ T cells sorted from spleen or lymph node cells, collected before transplant. The receptors shown here come from a human donor who was the organ donor for an intestinal transplant.

The chain is built from TRBV6-5 and TRBJ2-7; no definite D call. The CDR3 loop spans 13 amino acids. The V end was cut by 0 bases, the J end by 0 bases, with 3 bases between. Germline V gene data show CDR1 as MNHEY and CDR2 as SVGAGI. The CDR3 region has the DNA TGTGCCAGCAGTTACTCGGACTCCTACGAGCAGTACTTC. Protein: CASSYSDSYEQYF.

This clone has more than one count but fewer than ten. This sequence joins TRBV14 and TRBJ1-6; no clear D gene. Germline V CDR1 and CDR2: SGHDN, FVKESK. The CDR3 loop spans 13 amino acids. V shed 5 bases and J shed 10 bases, with 12 bases lying between them. The CDR3 nucleotides are TGTGCCAGCAGCTCCCTGAGCCAATCACCCCTCCACTTT. It is translated as CASSSLSQSPLHF.

V and J are TRBV19 and TRBJ1-1; 7 nucleotides agree with TRBD1. CDR3 length equals 13 residues. V lost 9 bases and J lost 0; bases outside the gene matches: 4. Germline CDR1 LNHDA, CDR2 SQIVND (reference sequence). The CDR3 reads CASIDRVNTEAFF. The CDR3 DNA reads as TGTGCCAGCATTGACAGGGTGAACACTGAAGCTTTCTTT. Using reference TRBV19 and TRBJ1-1 for the parts outside the CDR3, the full variable domain is DGGITQSPKYLFRKEGQNVTLSCEQNLNHDAMYWYRQDPGQGLRLIYYSQIVNDFQKGDIAEGYSVSREKKESFPLTVTSAQKNPTAFYLCASIDRVNTEAFFGQGTRLTVV.

The chain employs TRBV5-4 and TRBJ2-1; 7 bases fit TRBD2. CDR1 is SGHNT, CDR2 YYREEE, per germline (reference sequence). The V segment lost 1 base and the J segment 11 bases; nucleotides outside the gene matches: 6. The CDR3 contains 13 residues. CDR3 sequence (DNA): TGTGCCAGCAGCTTGTCGACTAGCCCGAAGCAGTTCTTC. It encodes CASSLSTSPKQFF.

Written as DNA, the CDR3 is TGCGCCACCTCGAGGGAATTTAATTCACCCCTCCACTTT. Its translation is CATSREFNSPLHF. The V call is TRBV5-1, the J call TRBJ1-6; D gene ambiguous. The CDR3 consists of 13 residues. Germline values: CDR1 SGHRS, CDR2 YFSETQ. V was cut by 9 bases and J by 6 bases, with 13 bases left in between.

The chain is built from TRBV5-6 and TRBJ2-3; no firm D call. This CDR3 is built from 15 residues. Per the germline V gene, CDR1 is SGHDT and CDR2 is YYEEEE. The ends were cut back, 6 bases at V and 2 bases at J, with 16 bases in the middle. This chain's CDR3 is CASTVGELITDTQYF. Here the CDR3 DNA reads TGTGCCAGCACCGTTGGCGAGTTAATCACAGATACGCAGTATTTT.

The gene calls are TRBV4-1 and TRBJ1-1, with D possibly TRBD1 on 5 matching bases. Trimming left V 2 bases short and J 0 bases short, with 19 bases between. In germline, CDR1 is MGHRA, CDR2 YSYEKL. The CDR3 has 18 residues. The CDR3 sequence is CASSQLLQETTMNTEAFF. The CDR3 DNA reads TGCGCCAGCAGCCAACTATTACAGGAGACTACCATGAACACTGAAGCTTTCTTT.

The chain joins TRBV28 to TRBJ1-2, with 7 bases identical to TRBD1. J was trimmed by 7 bases and V by 1 base; bases with no gene match: 6. The CDR3 is 14 amino acids. Germline V gene data show CDR1 as MDHEN and CDR2 as SYDVKM. The CDR3 loop reads CASSLYIRDSGYTF. The CDR3 DNA follows: TGTGCCAGCAGTTTATACATCCGGGACAGTGGCTACACCTTC.

The chain is built from TRBV10-3 and TRBJ2-2; TRBD2 aligns across 7 bases. Germline CDR1 ENHRY, CDR2 SYGVKD. V lost 6 bases and J lost 9; bases outside the gene matches: 4. This CDR3 has 12 amino acids. The CDR3 nucleotides are TGTGCCATCAGGGGAGGGAACCGGGAGCTGTTTTTT. It specifies CAIRGGNRELFF.